This TCR beta chain was profiled in a study of blood T cell repertoires in COVID-19. Background on the study: COVID-19 samples from acute and convalescent phases originated in the United States, Italy and Spain. T cells, B-cell-depleted T cells, or PBMCs supplied cDNA or gDNA.

The length of the CDR3 is 14 residues. In germline, CDR1 is LNHDA, CDR2 SQIVND (reference sequence). Trimming left V 6 bases short and J 3 bases short, with 12 bases between. In the original analysis: Reference gene primers were amplified, and this amplification served to estimate nucleated cell counts. TCRdb's table, derived via immunoSEQ multiplex PCR, lists solely in-frame clones and lacks some. That table gives V, J and clone size, and the DNA gave D and trimming. This sample has fewer than 85,000 clones; more than 70% occur once, and the top ten carry 15% to 20%. This sequence joins TRBV19 and TRBJ1-5; D may be TRBD1 (6 bases). The sequenced material came from peripheral blood. This receptor was identified in a woman aged 55-75 years with acute or convalescent COVID-19. CDR3 sequence (DNA): TGTGCCAGTAGCCCGGGGGGGCTCAATCAGCCCCAGCATTTT. Its translation is CASSPGGLNQPQHF.